The 9 T cell receptor beta chains below all came from one sample that was sequenced in a study of T cells in Graves' hyperthyroidism and ophthalmopathy. RNA transcripts provided the source from which TCR beta CDR3 regions were amplified. Using the HTBI primer set, a first-round RT-PCR was run on the TCR CDR3. TCRdb re-called the multiplex PCR reads with MiXCR, one entry per CDR3 protein. The profile shows about 400,000 distinct CDR3 sequences, about 14% of them singletons. Sequenced material: blood. The receptors come from a man aged 45-65 years with Graves' ophthalmopathy.

This clonotype showed up just a few times. The chain combines TRBV10-3 with TRBJ2-7, with no clear D. This CDR3 has 14 residues. Trimming removed 0 bases at V and 1 base at J, with 7 bases between. The germline V gene has CDR1 ENHRY and CDR2 SYGVKD. CDR3 coding DNA: TGTGCCATCAGTGAGTCTAGCCAGTCCTACGAGCAGTACTTC. Its protein product is CAISESSQSYEQYF.

In this sample, this clonotype turned up a few times. The chain links TRBV6-2 or TRBV6-3 to TRBJ2-7; TRBD1 agrees at 9 bases. There are 15 residues in the CDR3. The ends lost 6 bases at V and 2 bases at J; junction bases unmatched: 8. Looked up from germline, CDR1 is MNHEY and CDR2 is SVGEGT. The CDR3 DNA follows: TGTGCCAGCAGGGGGACAGGGAAGGGCACCTACGAGCAGTACTTC. It yields the protein CASRGTGKGTYEQYF.

This clonotype was recorded a few times. The CDR3 DNA reads TGCAGTGCTAGGTGGGCAGGGACAGAGACCCAGTACTTC. It specifies CSARWAGTETQYF. The J gene is TRBJ2-5, the V gene TRBV20-1; D is tentatively TRBD1 or TRBD2 (5 bases each). The germline V and J ends were trimmed by 3 bases and 4 bases, with 12 bases remaining between them. Germline CDR1 is DFQATT and CDR2 is SNEGSKA (reference sequence). This CDR3 contains 13 residues.

V gene TRBV7-6 combines with J gene TRBJ2-7; tentatively, D is TRBD1 (6 bases). Germline lookup yields CDR1 SGHVS and CDR2 FNYEAQ. V lost 5 bases and J lost 4, with 12 bases in between. The CDR3 extends over 13 amino acids. The CDR3 nucleotides read TGTGCCAGCAGCCCCCCTACAGGGTACGAGCAGTACTTC. Protein product: CASSPPTGYEQYF.

This clonotype was seen many times. The chain couples TRBV20-1 to TRBJ2-1, with 14 bases aligning to TRBD2. Germline-derived CDR1 and CDR2 are DFQATT and SNEGSKA (reference sequence). The CDR3 is 17 amino acids. J gave up 1 base and V 5 bases, and 7 bases lay outside the gene matches. DNA of the CDR3: TGCAGTGCTCCCCCGGGGACTAGCGGGAGTTCCTACAATGAGCAGTTCTTC. Protein product: CSAPPGTSGSSYNEQFF.

This clonotype was counted ten times or more. The rearrangement joins TRBV6-1 to TRBJ2-5; D may be TRBD2 (6 bases). The CDR3 spans 13 residues. CDR1 and CDR2 (germline): MNHNS, SASEGT. V gave up 9 bases and J gave up 4 bases, with 15 bases separating them. The CDR3 here is CASLPLGGETQYF. CDR3 sequence (DNA): TGTGCCAGTTTGCCGTTGGGAGGAGAGACCCAGTACTTC.

This clonotype was recorded at least ten times. This sequence joins TRBV11-2 and TRBJ2-7; D remains unclear. Per the germline V gene, CDR1 is SGHAT and CDR2 is FQNNGV. The CDR3 runs 11 residues. Trimming removed 5 bases from V and 8 bases from J, with 10 bases in between. The DNA for the CDR3 is TGTGCCAGCAGCAAGTACAGCCAGCAGTACTTC. This translates into CASSKYSQQYF.

V and J are TRBV11-3 and TRBJ2-1, with D perhaps being TRBD1 or TRBD2 (5 bases each). The CDR3 is made up of 22 amino acids. V was pared by 0 bases and J by 0 bases, with 27 bases between. Germline values: CDR1 SGHNT, CDR2 YENEEA. This chain's CDR3 is CASSLDQRDQSITRFSYNEQFF. As DNA, the CDR3 is TGTGCCAGCAGCTTAGACCAGAGGGACCAATCAATAACAAGATTCTCCTACAATGAGCAGTTCTTC.

This clonotype was counted many times. The V gene is TRBV2, the J gene TRBJ1-2; D is undetermined. Deletions cut 3 bases from V and 2 bases from J, with 7 bases between. The CDR3 loop spans 13 amino acids. Germline-derived CDR1 and CDR2 are SNHLY and FYNNEI. DNA for the CDR3: TGTGCCAGCAGTGAGGTGCAGAACTATGGCTACACCTTC. It encodes CASSEVQNYGYTF.